Reported below is one T cell receptor beta chain. The target antigen is unknown. Germline loops: CDR1 SNHLY, CDR2 FYNNEI. The ends lost 3 bases at V and 3 bases at J; junction bases unmatched: 1. This CDR3 has 13 amino acids. The data were obtained in a study of CD8+ T cells in alopecia areata. At the level of the study: Treatment of the treated patients consisted of oral tofacitinib, 5 to 10 mg twice daily. Treatment ran 6 to 18 months, with 6 months of follow-up afterward. Study-wide points: On tofacitinib, scalp clonality and expanded CD8+ clones among top 100 fell significantly.

Sequencing used cDNA as its template, made by extracting RNA and reverse transcribing it. Sequenced by immunoSEQ multiplex PCR; TCRdb stores in-frame clones only, minus some. This table has about 6,900 clones, around 70% appearing once. Treatment indicated: oral pan-JAK inhibitor, 5-10 mg twice daily. Researchers took lesional scalp punch biopsies and peripheral blood from people who were alopecia areata patients. The V gene is TRBV2, the J gene TRBJ2-7; 8 nucleotides agree with TRBD2. The sequence was obtained from a human donor with alopecia areata. The sequenced sample was skin, obtained at week 4, from a patient treated with tofacitinib. The CDR3 loop reads CASSDSGSYEQYF. For the CDR3, the DNA is TGTGCCAGCAGTGACAGCGGGAGCTACGAGCAGTACTTC.